This TCR beta chain was found in a study of blood T cell repertoires in COVID-19. The J segment lost 1 base and the V segment lost 4 bases, leaving 11 bases of the junction unmatched. Germline CDR1 LGHNA, CDR2 YNFKEQ. The CDR3 has 17 residues. TCRdb's table, derived via immunoSEQ multiplex PCR, lists solely in-frame clones and lacks some. The table lists approximately 250,000 clones, 83% of them singletons. This sequence originates from a human donor in a cohort sampled during active COVID-19. Sequencing input: peripheral blood. The chain employs TRBV4-2 and TRBJ1-1, with TRBD1 matching over 8 bases. The CDR3 sequence is CASSRLTRGTGNTEAFF. CDR3 in DNA: TGTGCCAGCAGCCGATTAACACGAGGGACAGGGAACACTGAAGCTTTCTTT.